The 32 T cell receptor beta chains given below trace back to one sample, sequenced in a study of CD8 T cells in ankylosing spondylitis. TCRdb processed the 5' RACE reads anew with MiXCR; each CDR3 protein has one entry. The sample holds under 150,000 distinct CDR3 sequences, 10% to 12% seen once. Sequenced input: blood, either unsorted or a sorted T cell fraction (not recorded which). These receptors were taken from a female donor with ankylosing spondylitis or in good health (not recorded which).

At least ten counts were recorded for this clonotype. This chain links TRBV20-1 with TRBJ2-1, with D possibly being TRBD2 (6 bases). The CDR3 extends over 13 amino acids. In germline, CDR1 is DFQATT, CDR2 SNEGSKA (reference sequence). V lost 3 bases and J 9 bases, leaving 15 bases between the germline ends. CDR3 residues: CSASWAGTREQFF. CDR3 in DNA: TGCAGTGCTAGCTGGGCGGGAACGCGTGAGCAGTTCTTC.

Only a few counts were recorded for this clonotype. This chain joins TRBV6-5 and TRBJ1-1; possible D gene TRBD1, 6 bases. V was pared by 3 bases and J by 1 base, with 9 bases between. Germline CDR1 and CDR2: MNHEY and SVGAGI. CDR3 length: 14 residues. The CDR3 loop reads CASSYRGQNTEAFF. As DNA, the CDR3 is TGTGCCAGCAGTTATAGGGGACAGAACACTGAAGCTTTCTTT.

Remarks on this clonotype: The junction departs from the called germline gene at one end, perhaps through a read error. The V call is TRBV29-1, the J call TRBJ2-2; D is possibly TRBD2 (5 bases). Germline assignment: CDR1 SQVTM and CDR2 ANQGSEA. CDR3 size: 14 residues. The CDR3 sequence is CSVAGYENTGELFF. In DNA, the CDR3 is TGCAGCGTTGCGGGATACGAAAACACCGGTGAGCTGTTTTTT.

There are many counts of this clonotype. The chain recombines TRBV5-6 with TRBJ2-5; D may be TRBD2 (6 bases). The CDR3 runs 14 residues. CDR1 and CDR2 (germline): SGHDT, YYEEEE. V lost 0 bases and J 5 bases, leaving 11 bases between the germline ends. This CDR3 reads CASSLDGRGETQYF. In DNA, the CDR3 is TGTGCCAGCAGCTTGGACGGGAGAGGTGAGACCCAGTACTTC. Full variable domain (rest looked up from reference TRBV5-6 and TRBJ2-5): DAGVTQSPTHLIKTRGQQVTLRCSPKSGHDTVSWYQQALGQGPQFIFQYYEEEERQRGNFPDRFSGHQFPNYSSELNVNALLLGDSALYLCASSLDGRGETQYFGPGTRLLVL.

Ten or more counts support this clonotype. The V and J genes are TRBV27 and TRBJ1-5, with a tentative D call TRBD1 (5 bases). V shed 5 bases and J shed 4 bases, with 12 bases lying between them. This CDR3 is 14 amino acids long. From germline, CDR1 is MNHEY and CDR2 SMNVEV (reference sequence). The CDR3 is CASSPQGKNQPQHF. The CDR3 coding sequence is TGTGCCAGCAGTCCGCAGGGAAAGAATCAGCCCCAGCATTTT.

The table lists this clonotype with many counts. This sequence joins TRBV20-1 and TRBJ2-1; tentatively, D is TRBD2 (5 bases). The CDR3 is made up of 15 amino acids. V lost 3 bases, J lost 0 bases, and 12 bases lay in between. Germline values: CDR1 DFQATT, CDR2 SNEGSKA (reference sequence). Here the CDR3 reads CSARDQRISYNEQFF. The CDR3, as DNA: TGCAGTGCTAGGGATCAGCGGATCTCCTACAATGAGCAGTTCTTC.

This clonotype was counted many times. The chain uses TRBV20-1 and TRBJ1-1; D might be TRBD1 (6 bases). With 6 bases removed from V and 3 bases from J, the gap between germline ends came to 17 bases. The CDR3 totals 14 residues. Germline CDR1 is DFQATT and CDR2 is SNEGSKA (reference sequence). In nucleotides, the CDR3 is TGCAGTGCCCAACAACAGGGATGGGACACTGAAGCTTTCTTT. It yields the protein CSAQQQGWDTEAFF.

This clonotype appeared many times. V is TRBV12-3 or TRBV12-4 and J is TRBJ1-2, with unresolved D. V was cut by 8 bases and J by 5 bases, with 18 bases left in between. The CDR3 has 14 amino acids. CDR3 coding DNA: TGTGCCAGCTCGGTTTTAAGGCTCGAGTATGGCTACACCTTC. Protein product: CASSVLRLEYGYTF.

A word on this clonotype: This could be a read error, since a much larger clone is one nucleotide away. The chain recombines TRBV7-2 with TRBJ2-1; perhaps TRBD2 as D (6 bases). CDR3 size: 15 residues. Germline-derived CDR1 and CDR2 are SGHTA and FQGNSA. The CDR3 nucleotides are TGTGCCAGCAGCTATGGGTTGGGGGGATACAATGAGCAGCTCTTC. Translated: CASSYGLGGYNEQLF. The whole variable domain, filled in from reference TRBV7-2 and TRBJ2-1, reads GAGVSQSPSNKVTEKGKDVELRCDPISGHTALYWYRQSLGQGLEFLIYFQGNSAPDKSGLPSDRFSAERTGGSVSTLTIQRTQQEDSAVYLCASSYGLGGYNEQLFGPGTRLTVL.

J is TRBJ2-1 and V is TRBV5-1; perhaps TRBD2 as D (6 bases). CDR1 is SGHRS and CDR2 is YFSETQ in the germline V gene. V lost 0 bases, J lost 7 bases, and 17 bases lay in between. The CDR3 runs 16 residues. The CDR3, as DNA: TGCGCCAGCAGCTTGGCGGGGCCGGGAGATGGGAATGAGCAGTTCTTC. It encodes CASSLAGPGDGNEQFF.

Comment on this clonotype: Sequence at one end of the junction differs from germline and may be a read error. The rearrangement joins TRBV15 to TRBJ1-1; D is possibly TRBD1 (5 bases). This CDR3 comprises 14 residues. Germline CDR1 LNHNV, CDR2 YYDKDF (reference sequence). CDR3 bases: TGTGCCGCCAGCAGCGGGACGGTGAACACTGAAGCTTTCTTT. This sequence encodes CAASSGTVNTEAFF.

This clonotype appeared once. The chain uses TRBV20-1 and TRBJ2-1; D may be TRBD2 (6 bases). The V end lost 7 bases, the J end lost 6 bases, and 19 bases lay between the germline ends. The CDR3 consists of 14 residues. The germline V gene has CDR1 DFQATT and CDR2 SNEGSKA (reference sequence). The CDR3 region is CSVPRSRELNEQFF. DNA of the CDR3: TGCAGTGTTCCAAGATCCCGGGAGCTCAATGAGCAGTTCTTC.

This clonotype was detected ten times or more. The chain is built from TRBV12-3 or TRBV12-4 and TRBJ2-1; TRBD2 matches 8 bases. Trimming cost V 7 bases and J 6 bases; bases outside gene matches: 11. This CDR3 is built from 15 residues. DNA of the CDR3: TGTGCCAGCACCCCTGTCGGGACTAGTCCCAATGAGCAGTTCTTC. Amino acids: CASTPVGTSPNEQFF.

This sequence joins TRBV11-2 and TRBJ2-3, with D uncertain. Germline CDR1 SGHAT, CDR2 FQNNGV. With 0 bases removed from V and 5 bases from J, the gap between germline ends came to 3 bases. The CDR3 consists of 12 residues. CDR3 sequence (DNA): TGTGCCAGCAGCTTAGATGGAGATACGCAGTATTTT. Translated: CASSLDGDTQYF.

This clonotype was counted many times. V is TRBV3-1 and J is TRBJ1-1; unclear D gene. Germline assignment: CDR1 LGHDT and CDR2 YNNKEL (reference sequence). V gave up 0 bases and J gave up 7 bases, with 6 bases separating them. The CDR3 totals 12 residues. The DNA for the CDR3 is TGTGCCAGCAGCCAAGATCGGAATGAAGCTTTCTTT. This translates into CASSQDRNEAFF.

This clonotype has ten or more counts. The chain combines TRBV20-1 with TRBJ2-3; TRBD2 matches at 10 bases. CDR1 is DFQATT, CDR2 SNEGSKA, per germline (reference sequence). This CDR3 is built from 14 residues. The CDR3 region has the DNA TGCAGCCAATTACTAGCGGGGAACACAGATACGCAGTATTTT. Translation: CSQLLAGNTDTQYF.

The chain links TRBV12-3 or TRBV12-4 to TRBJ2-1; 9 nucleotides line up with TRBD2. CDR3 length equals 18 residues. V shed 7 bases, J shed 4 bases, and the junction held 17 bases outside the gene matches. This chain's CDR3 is CASKFGTSIGRAYNEQFF. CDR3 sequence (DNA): TGTGCCAGCAAATTCGGGACTAGCATCGGCCGGGCGTACAATGAGCAGTTCTTC.

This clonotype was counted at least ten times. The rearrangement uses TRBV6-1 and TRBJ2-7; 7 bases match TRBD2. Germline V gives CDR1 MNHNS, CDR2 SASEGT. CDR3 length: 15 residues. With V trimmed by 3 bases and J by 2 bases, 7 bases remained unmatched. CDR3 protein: CASSDRGGGTYEQYF. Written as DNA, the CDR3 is TGTGCCAGCAGTGACCGCGGGGGTGGTACCTACGAGCAGTACTTC.

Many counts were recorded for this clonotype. The CDR3 bases are TGCAGTGCCCCCGCAGGGGCAGCCATTGGTAATGAGCAGTTCTTC. Translating gives CSAPAGAAIGNEQFF. The gene calls are TRBV20-1 and TRBJ2-1; possibly TRBD1 for D (6 bases). V gave up 6 bases and J gave up 7 bases, with 22 bases separating them. The germline gives CDR1 DFQATT, CDR2 SNEGSKA (reference sequence). The length of the CDR3 is 15 residues.

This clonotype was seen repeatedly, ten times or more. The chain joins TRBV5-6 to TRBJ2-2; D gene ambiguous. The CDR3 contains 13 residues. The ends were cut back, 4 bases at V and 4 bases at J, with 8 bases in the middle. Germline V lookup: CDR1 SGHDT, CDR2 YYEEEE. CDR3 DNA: TGTGCCAGCAGCGACGGGCCCACCGGGGAGCTGTTTTTT. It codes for CASSDGPTGELFF.

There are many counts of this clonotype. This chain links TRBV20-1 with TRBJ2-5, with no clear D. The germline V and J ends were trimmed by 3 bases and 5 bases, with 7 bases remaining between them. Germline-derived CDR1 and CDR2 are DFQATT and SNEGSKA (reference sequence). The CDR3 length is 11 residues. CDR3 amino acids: CSARARETQYF. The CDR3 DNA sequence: TGCAGTGCTAGGGCCAGGGAGACCCAGTACTTC.

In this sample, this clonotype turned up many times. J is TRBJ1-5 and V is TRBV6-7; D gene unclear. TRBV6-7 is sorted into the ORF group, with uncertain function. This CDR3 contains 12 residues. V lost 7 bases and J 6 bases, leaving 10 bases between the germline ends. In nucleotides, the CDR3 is TGTGCCAGCAAGGATCGGGTTCAGCCCCAGCATTTT. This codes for CASKDRVQPQHF.

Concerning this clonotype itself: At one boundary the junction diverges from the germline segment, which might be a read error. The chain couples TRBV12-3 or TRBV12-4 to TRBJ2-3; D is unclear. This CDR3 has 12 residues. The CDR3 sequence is CTSSFLTDTQYF. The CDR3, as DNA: TGTACCAGCAGTTTCCTCACAGATACACAGTATTTT.

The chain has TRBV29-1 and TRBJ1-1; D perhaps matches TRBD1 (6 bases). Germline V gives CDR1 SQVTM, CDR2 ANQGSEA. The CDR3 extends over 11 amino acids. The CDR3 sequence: CTCGGDREAFF. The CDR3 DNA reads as TGCACCTGTGGAGGAGACAGGGAAGCTTTCTTT.

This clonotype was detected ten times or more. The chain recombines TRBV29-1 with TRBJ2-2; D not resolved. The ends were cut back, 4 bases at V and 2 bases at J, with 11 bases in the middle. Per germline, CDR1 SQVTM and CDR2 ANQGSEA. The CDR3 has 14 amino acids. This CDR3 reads CSVASYRNTGELFF. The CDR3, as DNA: TGCAGCGTTGCCAGTTACCGAAACACCGGGGAGCTGTTTTTT.

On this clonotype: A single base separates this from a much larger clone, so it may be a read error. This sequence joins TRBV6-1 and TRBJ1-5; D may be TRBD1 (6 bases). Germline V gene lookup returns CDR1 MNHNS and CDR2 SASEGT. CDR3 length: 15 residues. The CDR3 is CASRPTRGRNRPQHF. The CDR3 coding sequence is TGTGCCAGCAGGCCCACCCGGGGGCGTAATCGGCCCCAGCATTTT.

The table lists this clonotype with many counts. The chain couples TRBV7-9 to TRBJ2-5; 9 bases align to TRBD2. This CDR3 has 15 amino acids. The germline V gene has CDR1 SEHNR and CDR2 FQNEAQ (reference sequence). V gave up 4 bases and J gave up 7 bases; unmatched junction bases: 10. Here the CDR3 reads CASSWAGTSLPTQYF. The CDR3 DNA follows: TGTGCCAGCAGCTGGGCCGGGACTAGCCTCCCGACCCAGTACTTC. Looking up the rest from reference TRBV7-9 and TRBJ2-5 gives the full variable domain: DTGVSQNPRHKITKRGQNVTFRCDPISEHNRLYWYRQTLGQGPEFLTYFQNEAQLEKSRLLSDRFSAERPKGSFSTLEIQRTEQGDSAMYLCASSWAGTSLPTQYFGPGTRLLVL.

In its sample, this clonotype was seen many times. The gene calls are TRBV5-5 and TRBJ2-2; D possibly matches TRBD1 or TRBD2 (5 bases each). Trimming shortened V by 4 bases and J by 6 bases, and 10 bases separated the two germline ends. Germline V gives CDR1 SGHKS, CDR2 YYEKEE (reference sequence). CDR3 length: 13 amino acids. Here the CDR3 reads CASSRWGSGELFF. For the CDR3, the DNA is TGTGCCAGCAGCCGGTGGGGGTCCGGGGAGCTGTTTTTT. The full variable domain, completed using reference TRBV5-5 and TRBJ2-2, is DAGVTQSPTHLIKTRGQQVTLRCSPISGHKSVSWYQQVLGQGPQFIFQYYEKEERGRGNFPDRFSARQFPNYSSELNVNALLLGDSALYLCASSRWGSGELFFGEGSRLTVL.

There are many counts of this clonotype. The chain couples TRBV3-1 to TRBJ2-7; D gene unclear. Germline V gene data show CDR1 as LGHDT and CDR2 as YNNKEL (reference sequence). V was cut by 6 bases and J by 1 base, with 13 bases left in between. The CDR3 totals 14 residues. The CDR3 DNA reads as TGTGCCAGCAGTCGCCTCTCGAATTCCTACGAGCAGTACTTC. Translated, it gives CASSRLSNSYEQYF.

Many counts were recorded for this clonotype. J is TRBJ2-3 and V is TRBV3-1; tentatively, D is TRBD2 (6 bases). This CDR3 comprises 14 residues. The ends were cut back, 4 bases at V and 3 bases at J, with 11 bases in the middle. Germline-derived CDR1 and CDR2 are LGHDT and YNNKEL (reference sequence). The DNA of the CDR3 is TGTGCCAGCAGCCTTAGCGGCGTGACAGATACGCAGTATTTT. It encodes CASSLSGVTDTQYF.

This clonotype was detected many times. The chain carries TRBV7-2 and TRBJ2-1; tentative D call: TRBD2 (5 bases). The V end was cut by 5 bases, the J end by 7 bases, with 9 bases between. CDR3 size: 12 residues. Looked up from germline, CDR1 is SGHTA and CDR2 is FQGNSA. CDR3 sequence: CASSTTRNEQFF. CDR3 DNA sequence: TGTGCCAGCAGCACTACTAGAAATGAGCAGTTCTTC.

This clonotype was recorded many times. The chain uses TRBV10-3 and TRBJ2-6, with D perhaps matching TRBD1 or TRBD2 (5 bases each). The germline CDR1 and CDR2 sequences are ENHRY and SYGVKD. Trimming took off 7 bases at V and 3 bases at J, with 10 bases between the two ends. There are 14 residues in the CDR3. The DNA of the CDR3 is TGTGCCATCATGAGGGACGGTGGGGCCAACGTCCTGACTTTC. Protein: CAIMRDGGANVLTF.